Below are 27 T cell receptor beta chains sequenced from a single sample in a study of shared T cell receptors in the human thymus. Only in-frame clones appear in the TCRdb table, and some are missing; sequencing was by immunoSEQ multiplex PCR. This table holds 550,000 to 800,000 clones, 80% to 90% found once. These data were likewise used in another study, on human thymus T cells.

The material sequenced was thymocytes. Receptor source: a girl in the first two years of life with a congenital heart defect.

The rearrangement uses TRBV5-1 and TRBJ2-7, with 11 positions matching TRBD2. The germline V gene encodes CDR1 SGHRS and CDR2 YFSETQ. J gave up 2 bases and V 4 bases, and 5 bases lay outside the gene matches. The CDR3 length is 15 residues. The CDR3 DNA follows: TGCGCCAGCAGCCCAATACTAGCGGGGGCCTACGAGCAGTACTTC. As protein: CASSPILAGAYEQYF. The complete variable domain, with remaining parts taken from reference TRBV5-1 and TRBJ2-7, reads KAGVTQTPRYLIKTRGQQVTLSCSPISGHRSVSWYQQTPGQGLQFLFEYFSETQRNKGNFPGRFSGRQFSNSRSEMNVSTLELGDSALYLCASSPILAGAYEQYFGPGTRLTVT.

V and J are TRBV5-1 and TRBJ2-2; 8 bases align to TRBD2. Losses at the gene ends were 4 bases for V and 6 bases for J; bases not matched to a gene: 14. CDR3 size: 17 residues. Germline V gene lookup returns CDR1 SGHRS and CDR2 YFSETQ. CDR3 region: CASSPSAGLVSSGELFF. The CDR3, as DNA: TGCGCCAGCAGCCCGTCGGCGGGACTAGTAAGTTCCGGGGAGCTGTTTTTT. Using reference TRBV5-1 and TRBJ2-2 for the parts outside the CDR3, the full variable domain is KAGVTQTPRYLIKTRGQQVTLSCSPISGHRSVSWYQQTPGQGLQFLFEYFSETQRNKGNFPGRFSGRQFSNSRSEMNVSTLELGDSALYLCASSPSAGLVSSGELFFGEGSRLTVL.

About this clone: Compared with germline, one end of the junction differs, possibly owing to a read error. V and J are TRBV19 and TRBJ1-1; 7 bases line up with TRBD1. This CDR3 is 14 amino acids long. Per the germline V gene, CDR1 is LNHDA and CDR2 is SQIVND (reference sequence). CDR3 in amino acids: CVSSAQTGKTEAFF. Here the CDR3 DNA reads TGTGTCAGTAGTGCCCAGACAGGGAAGACTGAAGCTTTCTTT.

The CDR3 DNA sequence: TGTGCCAGCAGCGACCACCGCGAAGGAGGCGATAATGAAAAACTGTTTTTT. Its translation: CASSDHREGGDNEKLFF. This rearrangement joins TRBV9 to TRBJ1-4; unclear D gene. The CDR3 runs 17 residues. Germline-derived CDR1 and CDR2 are SGDLS and YYNGEE. V gave up 3 bases and J gave up 4 bases, with 19 bases separating them.

The CDR3 loop is CASSPAKTYEQYF. The CDR3 DNA reads TGTGCCAGCAGCCCTGCGAAGACCTACGAGCAGTACTTC. The chain combines TRBV5-4 with TRBJ2-7, with no clear D. Germline V gives CDR1 SGHNT, CDR2 YYREEE (reference sequence). This CDR3 has 13 residues. V lost 4 bases and J 2 bases, leaving 10 bases between the germline ends.

This clone came up a few times. This chain connects TRBV13 to TRBJ1-3, with 9 bases identical to TRBD1. This CDR3 comprises 14 residues. CDR1 is PRHDT and CDR2 is FYEKMQ in the germline V gene (reference sequence). The V segment lost 5 bases and the J segment 7 bases; nucleotides outside the gene matches: 6. CDR3 sequence: CASSVRQGVNTIYF. The CDR3, as DNA: TGTGCCAGCAGCGTTCGACAGGGGGTTAACACCATATATTTT.

This chain links TRBV6-6 with TRBJ2-7, with D perhaps TRBD1 (5 bases). Germline V CDR1 and CDR2: MNHNY, SVGAGI (reference sequence). The CDR3 extends over 14 amino acids. V was trimmed by 0 bases and J by 0 bases, leaving 6 bases between them. CDR3: CASSYSDTSYEQYF. The DNA of the CDR3 is TGTGCCAGCAGTTACTCGGACACCTCCTACGAGCAGTACTTC.

This chain connects TRBV29-1 to TRBJ2-3; weak D call: TRBD1 (6 bases). The germline V gene has CDR1 SQVTM and CDR2 ANQGSEA. This CDR3 comprises 17 residues. Trimming pared 7 bases from V and 0 bases from J, leaving 23 bases between. CDR3: CSAEGVQGPVSTDTQYF. DNA of the CDR3: TGCAGCGCCGAAGGGGTGCAGGGGCCCGTTAGCACAGATACGCAGTATTTT.

The count of this clone is one. The chain recombines TRBV7-3 with TRBJ2-2, with TRBD2 as a possible D gene (6 bases). CDR3 size: 18 residues. CDR1 is SGHTA, CDR2 FQGTGA, per germline. V was trimmed by 0 bases and J by 0 bases, leaving 14 bases between them. CDR3 DNA: TGTGCCAGCAGCTTAACGTTTTTTGGGGACTCGAACACCGGGGAGCTGTTTTTT. This codes for CASSLTFFGDSNTGELFF.

The CDR3 here is CASSWRLEGNRCGYTF. CDR3 bases: TGTGCCAGCAGCTGGAGGCTAGAGGGTAATAGGTGTGGCTACACCTTC. The J gene is TRBJ1-2, the V gene TRBV5-6; D gene ambiguous. The CDR3 consists of 16 residues. V lost 3 bases, J lost 7 bases, and 22 bases lay in between. Germline CDR1 is SGHDT and CDR2 is YYEEEE.

The chain links TRBV5-1 to TRBJ1-1; D ambiguous. CDR3 size: 15 residues. V lost 1 base and J lost 5, with 15 bases in between. The germline gives CDR1 SGHRS, CDR2 YFSETQ. For the CDR3, the DNA is TGCGCCAGCAGCTTGTTACCCCGCGAGTATACTGAAGCTTTCTTT. Translated: CASSLLPREYTEAFF. The whole variable domain, filled in from reference TRBV5-1 and TRBJ1-1, reads KAGVTQTPRYLIKTRGQQVTLSCSPISGHRSVSWYQQTPGQGLQFLFEYFSETQRNKGNFPGRFSGRQFSNSRSEMNVSTLELGDSALYLCASSLLPREYTEAFFGQGTRLTVV.

V gene TRBV28 combines with J gene TRBJ1-6, with D unresolved. V gave up 4 bases and J gave up 6 bases, with 7 bases separating them. Germline V CDR1 and CDR2: MDHEN, SYDVKM. This CDR3 spans 13 amino acids. The CDR3 spells CASSSGLNSPLHF. CDR3 nucleotide sequence: TGTGCCAGCAGTTCAGGACTTAATTCACCCCTCCACTTT.

The genes are TRBV27 and TRBJ2-1, with 7 positions matching TRBD2. Germline lookup yields CDR1 MNHEY and CDR2 SMNVEV (reference sequence). The CDR3 extends over 18 amino acids. Germline trimming cut 1 base from V and 2 bases from J; bases unmatched to any gene: 11. This CDR3 reads CASSLLTLSGRTYNEQFF. As DNA, the CDR3 is TGTGCCAGCAGTTTATTGACCCTTAGCGGGCGAACCTACAATGAGCAGTTCTTC.

The count of this clone is one. The chain combines TRBV19 with TRBJ2-7, with D perhaps matching TRBD1 (6 bases). The V and J ends lost 3 bases and 0 bases respectively, with 12 bases between them. CDR1 is LNHDA and CDR2 is SQIVND in the germline V gene (reference sequence). The CDR3 is 15 amino acids. CDR3 DNA sequence: TGTGCCAGTAGTATCAAGGCAGGGGTCTCCTACGAGCAGTACTTC. As protein: CASSIKAGVSYEQYF.

V and J are TRBV9 and TRBJ2-7; tentative D call: TRBD1 (5 bases). This CDR3 comprises 15 residues. Germline loops: CDR1 SGDLS, CDR2 YYNGEE. V was pared by 0 bases and J by 5 bases, with 15 bases between. CDR3 region: CASSVDGRDRDEQYF. The CDR3 nucleotides are TGTGCCAGCAGCGTAGACGGCAGGGATCGCGACGAGCAGTACTTC.

Here the CDR3 DNA reads TGTGCCAGCAGCGACCAAAGAGGGATGTTGGACACTGAAGCTTTCTTT. It translates to CASSDQRGMLDTEAFF. The chain has TRBV9 and TRBJ1-1; no clear D. This CDR3 spans 16 amino acids. V was pared by 3 bases and J by 3 bases, with 18 bases between. CDR1 is SGDLS, CDR2 YYNGEE, per germline. Looking up the rest from reference TRBV9 and TRBJ1-1 gives the full variable domain: DSGVTQTPKHLITATGQRVTLRCSPRSGDLSVYWYQQSLDQGLQFLIQYYNGEERAKGNILERFSAQQFPDLHSELNLSSLELGDSALYFCASSDQRGMLDTEAFFGQGTRLTVV.

J is TRBJ1-1 and V is TRBV5-1; D call uncertain. This CDR3 is built from 13 residues. V was shortened by 7 bases and J by 0 bases, with 10 bases between the two germline ends. Germline V gene data show CDR1 as SGHRS and CDR2 as YFSETQ. This chain's CDR3 is CASSIRVNTEAFF. As DNA, the CDR3 is TGCGCCAGCTCAATCCGGGTGAACACTGAAGCTTTCTTT.

The V gene is TRBV7-8, the J gene TRBJ2-7; 8 nucleotides line up with TRBD2. V trimming: 2 bases; J trimming: 11 bases; junction bases outside the gene matches: 8. The germline V gene encodes CDR1 SGHVS and CDR2 FQNEAQ. The CDR3 is 13 amino acids. The CDR3 bases are TGTGCCAGCAGCTTAAGGGGGTCGGGGGGGGAGTACTTC. This sequence encodes CASSLRGSGGEYF.

The chain joins TRBV14 to TRBJ2-3; 10 bases align to TRBD2. The CDR3 consists of 18 residues. V lost 3 bases to trimming and J lost 1 base; unmatched junction nucleotides: 10. Germline V CDR1 and CDR2: SGHDN, FVKESK. The CDR3 DNA sequence: TGTGCCAGCAGCCATCTAGCGGGGGCCAGACGGGGCACAGATACGCAGTATTTT. Residues: CASSHLAGARRGTDTQYF.

The rearrangement uses TRBV5-4 and TRBJ2-5; 12 nucleotides agree with TRBD2. Looked up from germline, CDR1 is SGHNT and CDR2 is YYREEE (reference sequence). Trimming removed 3 bases from V and 9 bases from J; junction bases left unmatched: 12. The CDR3 runs to 16 residues. CDR3 DNA: TGTGCCAGCAGCTCCGGGACTAGCGGGCGACCCACGGCCCAGTACTTC. Translated: CASSSGTSGRPTAQYF. Using reference TRBV5-4 and TRBJ2-5 for the parts outside the CDR3, the full variable domain is ETGVTQSPTHLIKTRGQQVTLRCSSQSGHNTVSWYQQALGQGPQFIFQYYREEENGRGNFPPRFSGLQFPNYSSELNVNALELDDSALYLCASSSGTSGRPTAQYFGPGTRLLVL.

The chain employs TRBV29-1 and TRBJ1-1, with a tentative D call TRBD1 (5 bases). CDR1 SQVTM and CDR2 ANQGSEA come from the germline V gene. This CDR3 spans 13 amino acids. Trimming stripped 4 bases from V and 2 bases from J, with 11 bases between. The CDR3 region has the DNA TGCAGCGTTGCGACAGTACTCAACACTGAAGCTTTCTTT. This sequence encodes CSVATVLNTEAFF. The full variable domain, its missing parts supplied by reference TRBV29-1 and TRBJ1-1, is SAVISQKPSRDICQRGTSLTIQCQVDSQVTMMFWYRQQPGQSLTLIATANQGSEATYESGFVIDKFPISRPNLTFSTLTVSNMSPEDSSIYLCSVATVLNTEAFFGQGTRLTVV.

The genes are TRBV2 and TRBJ1-3; no reliable D call. Germline V lookup: CDR1 SNHLY, CDR2 FYNNEI. Between the trimmed V and J ends, which lost 1 base and 3 bases, there was a span of 7 bases. CDR3 length equals 14 residues. The CDR3 nucleotides read TGTGCCAGCAGTGAAGGGGCTGATGGAAACACCATATATTTT. Protein product: CASSEGADGNTIYF.

This clone was seen only once. The V call is TRBV9, the J call TRBJ2-1, with 7 bases that match TRBD2. This CDR3 is built from 16 residues. In germline, CDR1 is SGDLS, CDR2 YYNGEE. Trimming removed 0 bases from V and 6 bases from J; junction bases left unmatched: 9. The CDR3 DNA sequence: TGTGCCAGCAGCGTAGCCGGGAGGTCGCTCTCCAATGAGCAGTTCTTC. This translates into CASSVAGRSLSNEQFF.

V usage is TRBV4-3 and J usage is TRBJ1-1; D is perhaps TRBD1 (5 bases). The CDR3 totals 17 residues. The germline CDR1 and CDR2 sequences are LGHNA and YSLEER. Deletions cut 0 bases from V and 0 bases from J, with 14 bases between. The CDR3 protein is CASSQEVPGQMNTEAFF. For the CDR3, the DNA is TGCGCCAGCAGCCAAGAAGTTCCAGGGCAGATGAACACTGAAGCTTTCTTT.

This rearrangement joins TRBV27 to TRBJ1-1; D uncertain. Germline loops: CDR1 MNHEY, CDR2 SMNVEV (reference sequence). Trimming took 3 bases from V and 2 from J, leaving 22 bases between them. The CDR3 runs 18 residues. The CDR3 coding sequence is TGTGCCAGCAGTTTTGCTGCGAAGCGCCCAGCCCAAAACACTGAAGCTTTCTTT. Amino acids: CASSFAAKRPAQNTEAFF.

V is TRBV19 and J is TRBJ1-2; D might be TRBD1 (6 bases). This CDR3 is built from 13 residues. Per the germline V gene, CDR1 is LNHDA and CDR2 is SQIVND (reference sequence). The V end lost 7 bases, the J end lost 8 bases, and 17 bases lay between the germline ends. This chain's CDR3 is CASTPGHGLGYTF. CDR3 coding DNA: TGTGCCAGTACCCCGGGACATGGATTGGGCTACACCTTC.

The chain joins TRBV4-1 to TRBJ1-2; 7 nucleotides line up with TRBD1. Germline V gene sequence: CDR1 MGHRA, CDR2 YSYEKL. V lost 0 bases, J lost 6 bases, and 13 bases stayed unmatched. The CDR3 sequence is 17 residues long. CDR3 residues: CASSQDRGNRGGDGYTF. The DNA for the CDR3 is TGCGCCAGCAGCCAAGATAGGGGTAACAGGGGTGGCGATGGCTACACCTTC.